This TCR beta chain was captured in a study of beta chain features in type 1 diabetes. The study, taken as a whole, reports: For Type 1 diabetes patients, all four CD4+ subsets carried TCRB CDR3s that were moderately but significantly shorter.

This clone was seen a few times. Antigen: not known. The investigators reverse transcribed all of the isolated RNA, so they sequenced expressed TCRB transcripts. Some clones are missing from TCRdb's copy, which holds only in-frame ones; the method was immunoSEQ multiplex PCR. The repertoire consists of around 280,000 clones, with approximately 15% occurring once and the leading ten covering 0.015% to 0.017%. The V segment lost 1 base and the J segment 3 bases; nucleotides outside the gene matches: 10. There are 17 residues in the CDR3. The germline V gene has CDR1 MDHEN and CDR2 SYDVKM. The source material was naive CD4+ T cells from blood. The sequence came from a man younger than 35 with type 1 diabetes. The V gene is TRBV28, the J gene TRBJ2-7, with 9 bases matching TRBD1. Written as DNA, the CDR3 is TGTGCCAGCAGTTTATTCTCGGGACAGGGAGCCGGCTACGAGCAGTACTTC. This translates into CASSLFSGQGAGYEQYF.